This T cell receptor (beta chain) was identified in a study of blood T cell repertoires in COVID-19. Whole-study context: Sample material is recorded as cDNA or gDNA derived from T cells, B-cell-depleted T cells, or PBMCs.

The germline V gene has CDR1 LGHNA and CDR2 YNFKEQ. The CDR3 extends over 15 amino acids. V lost 0 bases to trimming and J lost 4 bases; unmatched junction nucleotides: 3. Original methodology: Estimation of nucleated cell counts was performed using reference gene primer amplification. Generated by immunoSEQ multiplex PCR, the TCRdb table keeps only in-frame clones and is missing some. The V and J calls and clone size were taken over from that table, and D and trimming were inferred from the DNA. The table includes 45,000 to 65,000 clones, about 80% detected once. This chain links TRBV4-2 with TRBJ1-1, with 9 bases aligning to TRBD1. This receptor was obtained from a man between 65 and 85 years old with active COVID-19. The sequencing sample was made of peripheral blood. CDR3 residues: CASSQEGQGSTEAFF. CDR3 nucleotide sequence: TGTGCCAGCAGCCAAGAGGGACAGGGATCCACTGAAGCTTTCTTT.